This T cell receptor (beta chain) originates from a study of CXCR3-negative and CXCR3-positive naive CD8 T cells (dated by TCRdb to about 2019). About the full investigation: About 135 million TRB reads were obtained in total, roughly 1.5 +/- 0.3 million reads per library. For the TRBV-TRBJ cluster analysis, the naive subsets came from a handful of donors, while the memory cells came from 3 donors. Data from under 12 donors, pooled across two independent experiments, went into the diversity and physicochemical repertoire analyses. On the study overall, not on this receptor specifically: Freshly isolated PBMCs were used for most assays because CXCR3 expression went down partially after cryopreservation. Within the same donor, TRBV-TRBJ usage looked similar between naive CXCR3-negative and CXCR3-positive cells, but memory cells had distinct patterns. Because surface CD5, which is linked to self-reactivity in mice, was comparable between the naive subsets, TCR interaction strength was also inferred from TRB CDR3 physicochemical properties. Both naive subsets had comparably high repertoire diversity, while memory CD8+ T cells had much lower repertoire diversity.

TCRdb records NextSeq 550 as the sequencer. The Human TCR Profiling Kit (MiLaboratory) was used to prepare UMI-labeled 5' RACE TRB cDNA libraries. The full amount of extracted RNA was used for cDNA synthesis, and the full amount of resulting cDNA was used for PCR amplification. Libraries were prepared in parallel with an identical number of PCR cycles. From the authors' description of their analysis: With a minimum of two reads required per UMI, MIGEC and MiXCR pulled out about 50,000 +/- 10,000 unique UMI-labeled TRB cDNA molecules from each library. Each library averaged 40,000 +/- 10,000 functional in-frame TRB CDR3 nucleotide clonotypes without stop codons. Diversity metrics, including normalized Shannon-Wiener and Chao1, were computed in VDJtools after downsampling to 5000 UMI-labeled TRB molecules per sample. Clonotype-size-weighted physicochemical properties of the central five CDR3 residues (interaction energy, strength, volume and Kidera factor 4) were computed in VDJtools. After TCRdb reprocessed the reads, each CDR3 protein sequence was kept as one row, without DNA. The V and J calls and clone size are TCRdb's, not the authors'. This sample's table has entries for around 50,000 distinct CDR3 sequences. Around 20% of the sample comes from the top ten.

Points on this clonotype: The specificity of this receptor is unknown.

The cysteine opens and the phenylalanine closes a CDR3 of 15 amino acids. The coding DNA is unavailable. The germline V gene yields MRHNA for CDR1 and SNTAGT for CDR2. Each CD8+ T cell subset was flow-sorted in triplicate, with over 250,000 cells per subset placed directly into RLT lysis buffer. Peripheral blood mononuclear cells were isolated from buffy coats using standard density gradient centrifugation. Total RNA was extracted from sorted cells with an RNeasy Mini Kit. The receptor's source is a human donor in good health. Some clones in this sample may be carry-over from other donors' samples. This sequence uses TRBV6-4 and TRBJ2-1; TCRdb selects TRBD1, and the lack of DNA leaves this call unchecked. The sample was memory CD8+ T cells from blood. Read against the paper, the sample's cell subset or site label means: conventional CD8+ memory T cells (TMEM), sorted as controls. CDR3 region: CASSDSTGGYNEQFF.